These T cell receptor beta chains were read from a single sample in a study of T cell changes during pregnancy in multiple sclerosis. TCRdb's copy holds only in-frame clones and misses some; the assay was immunoSEQ multiplex PCR. The sample yields tens of thousands of clones, around 93% seen once. The sequencing used peripheral blood, collected after pregnancy. Every receptor here comes from a female donor with multiple sclerosis, enrolled in a pregnancy study. Both conserved end residues are trimmed from each CDR3.

cdr3_aa	v_call
ASSHQFPLEQY	TRBV11-3
ASSWGGVGGREETQY	TRBV28
ASSLDRGGTTEAF	TRBV7-9
ASSLSLQGSTQY	TRBV5-5
ASSSRGQVGTEAF	TRBV7-8
ASSLTSSFNEQF	TRBV7-8
ASSVATGSTEAF	TRBV9
ASSEPGDLWSYEQY	TRBV10-2
ASSTTTGAGELF	TRBV6-1
ASSSVAGRHNEQF	TRBV11-2
AISGSGATDTQY	TRBV10-3
ASHIRAGGETQY	TRBV6-1
ASSYRRVGSYEQY	TRBV6-6
ASSLTPTGGSGELF	TRBV27
AISESVPSGSFPYEQY	TRBV10-3
ASSSRGLGNPSYEQY	TRBV11-3
ASRVNTEAF	TRBV25-1
ASSVQSGRAHEQY	TRBV6-1
ASSTGIWGTQY	TRBV7-2
ASSSRPGIPGELF	TRBV18
ASSFGEAGNTIY	TRBV5-5
AISEYNRPNTEAF	TRBV10-3
ASRLAGVNEQF	TRBV6-5
ASSPAGVGSGYT	TRBV27
ASSPRTSGGNEQY	TRBV5-5
SVVGAGGELF	TRBV29-1
ASSLGLAGEETQY	TRBV7-3
ASTRGDNMNTEAF	TRBV5-1
ASSYRTVEMSYGYT	TRBV4-3
ASSLGAGVQPQH	TRBV5-6
ASSLSGTRFTGELF	TRBV7-2
SAEDNMNTEAF	TRBV29-1
ASSWDRSGEQY	TRBV5-4
ASSLQPFGSYEQY	TRBV28
ASSPRTGGLSEAF	TRBV18
ASGPTTGVSDTQY	TRBV27
SVELTGSAVEQY	TRBV29-1
ASRRQGYNEQF	TRBV2
ASSFRGIGTQY	TRBV7-2
ASSFSGWEDEQY	TRBV7-2
SVEGVGGPTNEQF	TRBV29-1
ASSVLVSGTDTQY	TRBV19
ASSQDSGKQGYT	TRBV4-1
ASRRQWTEGEQY	TRBV6-5
ASSYPGTANQPQH	TRBV11-2
SVIGQAESPYGYT	TRBV29-1
SVEDAYYEQY	TRBV29-1
ASSMTSGNYYEQY	TRBV19
ASSTRGQTYEQY	TRBV19
ASSFSPTYYEQY	TRBV27
ASRLAGKETQY	TRBV7-9
ASSSPVRGYGYT	TRBV5-6
ASRNSGQRETQY	TRBV27
ASSPVRFNEQF	TRBV2
ASSLTGHNEQF	TRBV5-1
ASSRRTVFGEQY	TRBV14
ASSIGPNTGELF	TRBV19